Below are 13 T cell receptor beta chains sequenced from a single sample in a study of cytomegalovirus exposure and HLA in healthy donors. Profiling relied on immunoSEQ multiplex PCR, and the TCRdb table lists in-frame clones only, not all of them. Among under 200,000 clones listed, 89% were seen once. Sequences were obtained from PBMCs. These receptors all come from a woman under 30 in good health and CMV-seropositive.

The chain recombines TRBV27 with TRBJ2-3; D uncertain. The CDR3 loop spans 13 amino acids. Trimming cost V 1 base and J 6 bases, with 8 bases left between them. The germline V gene has CDR1 MNHEY and CDR2 SMNVEV (reference sequence). The CDR3 sequence: CASSLFLFDTQYF. The CDR3 nucleotides read TGTGCCAGCAGTTTATTCCTTTTTGATACGCAGTATTTT.

V gene TRBV7-9 combines with J gene TRBJ1-2; 7 bases are shared with TRBD1. V dropped 5 bases and J dropped 8; count of bases not matched to a gene: 8. The germline V gene has CDR1 SEHNR and CDR2 FQNEAQ (reference sequence). The CDR3 runs 13 residues. The CDR3 DNA reads TGTGCCAGCAGCCCTGACAGGGTCTACGGCTACACCTTC. Its translation is CASSPDRVYGYTF.

DNA of the CDR3: TGTGCCAGCAGCTTAACGGTTAGCGGGGGGACTGGAGAGCAGTTCTTC. This sequence encodes CASSLTVSGGTGEQFF. The rearrangement uses TRBV11-2 and TRBJ2-1; 10 nucleotides agree with TRBD2. The germline gives CDR1 SGHAT, CDR2 FQNNGV. Germline trimming cut 2 bases from V and 10 bases from J; bases unmatched to any gene: 11. The CDR3 contains 16 residues. Full variable domain (rest looked up from reference TRBV11-2 and TRBJ2-1): EAGVAQSPRYKIIEKRQSVAFWCNPISGHATLYWYQQILGQGPKLLIQFQNNGVVDDSQLPKDRFSAERLKGVDSTLKIQPAKLEDSAVYLCASSLTVSGGTGEQFFGPGTRLTVL.

The table lists this clone with a count of one. The chain links TRBV27 to TRBJ2-1, with TRBD2 matching 11 bases. In germline, CDR1 is MNHEY, CDR2 SMNVEV (reference sequence). The length of the CDR3 is 17 residues. V dropped 8 bases and J dropped 2; count of bases not matched to a gene: 11. CDR3 sequence reads: CASSPSSGLAAYNEQFF. The CDR3 region has the DNA TGTGCCAGCTCTCCTTCCTCGGGACTAGCGGCCTACAATGAGCAGTTCTTC.

In its sample, this clone was seen once. This sequence joins TRBV1 and TRBJ2-5; the table's D call of TRBD1 was not tested on the DNA. TRBV1 is a pseudogene. This CDR3 is 14 amino acids long. The CDR3 bases are TGCACCAGCAGCCAGGCCGGGACAGCCGGTCCCCAGTACTTC. This gives the protein CTSSQAGTAGPQYF.

To note about this clone: At one boundary the junction diverges from the germline segment, which might be a read error. This chain links TRBV15 with TRBJ1-1; D is unclear. The germline V gene has CDR1 LNHNV and CDR2 YYDKDF (reference sequence). The CDR3 runs 14 residues. CDR3 protein: CATNRNLVNTEAFF. The CDR3 bases are TGTGCGACCAACAGAAATCTTGTGAACACTGAAGCTTTCTTT. The whole variable domain, filled in from reference TRBV15 and TRBJ1-1, reads DAMVIQNPRYQVTQFGKPVTLSCSQTLNHNVMYWYQQKSSQAPKLLFHYYDKDFNNEADTPDNFQSRRPNTSFCFLDIRSPGLGDTAMYLCATNRNLVNTEAFFGQGTRLTVV.

Only one count was recorded for this clone. The chain couples TRBV4-3 to TRBJ1-4; TRBD1 is a possible D gene (5 bases). Trimming left V 0 bases short and J 7 bases short, with 21 bases between. This CDR3 has 18 amino acids. Germline-derived CDR1 and CDR2 are LGHNA and YSLEER. The CDR3 DNA is TGCGCCAGCAGCCAAGATCTTGCAAGACAGAGCAATGGTGAAAAACTGTTTTTT. Amino acid sequence: CASSQDLARQSNGEKLFF.

This rearrangement joins TRBV28 to TRBJ2-3; no clear D. The CDR3 loop spans 11 amino acids. The ends were cut back, 6 bases at V and 6 bases at J, with 7 bases in the middle. CDR1 MDHEN and CDR2 SYDVKM come from the germline V gene. The CDR3 bases are TGTGCCAGCAGCGGGTCGGATACGCAGTATTTT. Translating it yields CASSGSDTQYF.

As regards this clone: Other nucleotide sequences in the sample specify the same CDR3. This chain joins TRBV19 and TRBJ2-5; D is undetermined. The CDR3 is made up of 12 amino acids. V lost 0 bases and J lost 4, with 3 bases in between. Germline assignment: CDR1 LNHDA and CDR2 SQIVND (reference sequence). This chain's CDR3 is CASSIDRETQYF. The CDR3 nucleotides read TGTGCCAGTAGTATAGACAGAGAGACCCAGTACTTC. Using reference TRBV19 and TRBJ2-5 for the parts outside the CDR3, the full variable domain is DGGITQSPKYLFRKEGQNVTLSCEQNLNHDAMYWYRQDPGQGLRLIYYSQIVNDFQKGDIAEGYSVSREKKESFPLTVTSAQKNPTAFYLCASSIDRETQYFGPGTRLLVL.

This chain connects TRBV28 to TRBJ2-7; 9 bases match TRBD2. Germline CDR1 reads MDHEN; CDR2 reads SYDVKM. V lost 10 bases to trimming and J lost 7 bases; unmatched junction nucleotides: 17. The CDR3 contains 15 residues. In DNA, the CDR3 is TGTGCCACTCACGAAGCGGGAGGCCGCCTGGGGGAGCAGTACTTC. Encoded protein: CATHEAGGRLGEQYF.

This chain uses TRBV15 with TRBJ1-1; D is possibly TRBD1 (5 bases). V was trimmed by 4 bases and J by 5 bases, leaving 11 bases between them. Germline V lookup: CDR1 LNHNV, CDR2 YYDKDF (reference sequence). This CDR3 comprises 13 residues. The CDR3 DNA reads TGTGCCACCAGCACATGGGGGGGAACTGAAGCTTTCTTT. This encodes CATSTWGGTEAFF.

This rearrangement joins TRBV7-2 to TRBJ2-2; TRBD2 aligns across 10 bases. This CDR3 region has 16 residues. After removal of 1 base from V and 3 bases from J, the junction contained 2 bases not matched to a gene. Germline lookup yields CDR1 SGHTA and CDR2 FQGNSA. The CDR3 protein is CASSLGGLAYTGELFF. CDR3 bases: TGTGCCAGCAGCTTAGGGGGACTAGCGTACACCGGGGAGCTGTTTTTT.

The chain joins TRBV20-1 to TRBJ2-7; possibly TRBD2 for D (5 bases). Between the trimmed V and J ends, which lost 4 bases and 9 bases, there was a span of 10 bases. There are 10 residues in the CDR3. The germline V gene has CDR1 DFQATT and CDR2 SNEGSKA (reference sequence). The DNA of the CDR3 is TGCAGTGCTAATCTTGCGGGGCAGTACTTC. Its protein product is CSANLAGQYF.